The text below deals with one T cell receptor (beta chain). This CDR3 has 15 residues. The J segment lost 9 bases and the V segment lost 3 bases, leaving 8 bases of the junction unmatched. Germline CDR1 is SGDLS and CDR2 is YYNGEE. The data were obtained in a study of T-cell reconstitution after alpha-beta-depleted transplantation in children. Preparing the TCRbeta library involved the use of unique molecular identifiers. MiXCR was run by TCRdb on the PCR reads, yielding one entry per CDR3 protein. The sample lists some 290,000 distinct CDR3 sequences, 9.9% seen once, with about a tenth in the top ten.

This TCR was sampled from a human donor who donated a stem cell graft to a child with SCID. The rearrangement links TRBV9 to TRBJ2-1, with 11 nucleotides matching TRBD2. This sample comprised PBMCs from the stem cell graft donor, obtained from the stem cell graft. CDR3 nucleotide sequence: TGTGCCAGCAGCGCGACTAGCGGGGCATTGGGTGAGCAGTTCTTC. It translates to CASSATSGALGEQFF. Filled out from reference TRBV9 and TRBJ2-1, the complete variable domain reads DSGVTQTPKHLITATGQRVTLRCSPRSGDLSVYWYQQSLDQGLQFLIQYYNGEERAKGNILERFSAQQFPDLHSELNLSSLELGDSALYFCASSATSGALGEQFFGPGTRLTVL.